These 17 T cell receptor beta chains were sequenced from one sample in a study of blood T cell repertoires in COVID-19. Sequenced by immunoSEQ multiplex PCR; TCRdb stores in-frame clones only, minus some. The table has fewer than 500,000 clones, 87% seen once. Sequencing was done on a sample of PBMCs or T cells enriched from blood (not recorded which). Every receptor here comes from a woman aged 18 to 35 with acute COVID-19.

The chain uses TRBV25-1 and TRBJ2-5; D is ambiguous. Per germline, CDR1 MGHDK and CDR2 SYGVNS. The germline V and J ends were trimmed by 1 base and 7 bases, with 4 bases remaining between them. CDR3 length: 11 residues. The CDR3 loop is CASSELATQYF. CDR3 bases: TGTGCCAGCAGTGAATTGGCGACCCAGTACTTC.

J is TRBJ1-1 and V is TRBV6-5; D call uncertain. V was clipped by 6 bases and J by 2 bases, with 16 bases between them. The CDR3 totals 15 residues. CDR1 is MNHEY, CDR2 SVGAGI, per germline. DNA for the CDR3: TGTGCCAGCAGAAGCGCGTGGACTTCTAACACTGAAGCTTTCTTT. It specifies CASRSAWTSNTEAFF.

The chain employs TRBV6-5 and TRBJ1-2; D is ambiguous. The V and J ends lost 0 bases and 6 bases respectively, with 11 bases between them. Germline V gene data show CDR1 as MNHEY and CDR2 as SVGAGI. The CDR3 has 14 amino acids. The CDR3 bases are TGTGCCAGCAGTTACTCCCAGCGTCGGCATGGCTACACCTTC. Translated, it gives CASSYSQRRHGYTF.

This chain joins TRBV24-1 and TRBJ2-7; possible D gene TRBD2, 6 bases. Trimming removed 9 bases at V and 2 bases at J, with 10 bases between. The CDR3 is 12 residues long. Germline assignment: CDR1 KGHDR and CDR2 SFDVKD. Here the CDR3 reads CATASETYEQYF. DNA of the CDR3: TGTGCCACCGCTAGCGAGACCTACGAGCAGTACTTC.

J is TRBJ1-5 and V is TRBV5-6; D might be TRBD1 (6 bases). Trimming stripped 2 bases from V and 2 bases from J, with 8 bases between. In germline, CDR1 is SGHDT, CDR2 YYEEEE. This CDR3 comprises 14 residues. The CDR3 is CASSFRTGNQPQHF. The CDR3 DNA is TGTGCCAGCAGCTTCAGGACAGGCAATCAGCCCCAGCATTTT.

V and J are TRBV20-1 and TRBJ1-4; 8 nucleotides agree with TRBD1. This CDR3 has 15 amino acids. The V gene's germline CDR1 is DFQATT and CDR2 SNEGSKA (reference sequence). With V trimmed by 3 bases and J by 2 bases, 5 bases remained unmatched. CDR3 DNA: TGCAGTGCTAGTTATGCAGGGGGCACTAATGAAAAACTGTTTTTT. It encodes CSASYAGGTNEKLFF.

The V gene is TRBV6-5, the J gene TRBJ2-2; no clear D gene. Germline V gene sequence: CDR1 MNHEY, CDR2 SVGAGI. V lost 9 bases and J lost 0, with 11 bases in between. The CDR3 extends over 14 amino acids. This CDR3 reads CASGGPANTGELFF. CDR3 nucleotide sequence: TGTGCCAGTGGCGGCCCAGCGAACACCGGGGAGCTGTTTTTT.

The gene calls are TRBV10-1 and TRBJ2-2, with a possible D match to TRBD1 (6 bases). V shed 0 bases and J shed 4 bases, with 15 bases lying between them. Germline CDR1 is WNHNN and CDR2 is SYGVQD (reference sequence). The CDR3 runs 17 residues. CDR3: CASSESGAGLSTGELFF. The CDR3 DNA is TGCGCCAGCAGTGAGTCGGGGGCAGGTCTAAGCACCGGGGAGCTGTTTTTT.

This rearrangement joins TRBV5-4 to TRBJ1-1, with 11 bases that match TRBD1. V dropped 5 bases and J dropped 2; count of bases not matched to a gene: 11. CDR3 length: 17 residues. The germline gives CDR1 SGHNT, CDR2 YYREEE (reference sequence). CDR3 sequence (DNA): TGTGCCAGCAGGGGGGACAGGGGGGGCCCTAAAAACACTGAAGCTTTCTTT. Its protein product is CASRGDRGGPKNTEAFF. The variable domain in full, completed from reference TRBV5-4 and TRBJ1-1, reads ETGVTQSPTHLIKTRGQQVTLRCSSQSGHNTVSWYQQALGQGPQFIFQYYREEENGRGNFPPRFSGLQFPNYSSELNVNALELDDSALYLCASRGDRGGPKNTEAFFGQGTRLTVV.

The genes are TRBV6-4 and TRBJ2-1, with TRBD2 matching 10 bases. The germline gives CDR1 MRHNA, CDR2 SNTAGT. The CDR3 is made up of 16 amino acids. With 3 bases clipped from V and 4 bases from J, the junction kept 6 bases outside the gene matches. The CDR3 is CASSEMASGGYNEQFF. The DNA for the CDR3 is TGTGCCAGCAGTGAAATGGCTAGCGGGGGATACAATGAGCAGTTCTTC.

The CDR3 nucleotides are TGTGCCAGCAGCCAAGGGACAGGTTTTTCGTTCTTC. This codes for CASSQGTGFSFF. The rearrangement joins TRBV5-4 to TRBJ2-1, with 8 bases identical to TRBD1. With 4 bases clipped from V and 15 bases from J, the junction kept 9 bases outside the gene matches. Germline V lookup: CDR1 SGHNT, CDR2 YYREEE (reference sequence). The CDR3 consists of 12 residues.

The chain couples TRBV28 to TRBJ2-7; tentatively, D is TRBD2 (5 bases). Between the trimmed V and J ends, which lost 3 bases and 5 bases, there was a span of 17 bases. Germline V lookup: CDR1 MDHEN, CDR2 SYDVKM. The CDR3 has 15 residues. The CDR3 sequence: CASSLSSEGAHEQYF. DNA of the CDR3: TGTGCCAGCAGTTTGTCGTCTGAGGGTGCCCACGAGCAGTACTTC.

The gene calls are TRBV2 and TRBJ2-7; the match to TRBD1 covers 8 bases. Germline V CDR1 and CDR2: SNHLY, FYNNEI. V was clipped by 10 bases and J by 1 base; unmatched bases: 9. CDR3 size: 14 residues. The CDR3 DNA follows: TGTGCCACGTCCGGGACAGGTCGTTCCTACGAGCAGTACTTC. It codes for CATSGTGRSYEQYF.

This chain connects TRBV3-1 (or the pseudogene TRBV3-2) to TRBJ2-7, with a weak D call TRBD1 (5 bases). The CDR3 covers 12 residues. V lost 5 bases to trimming and J lost 6 bases, with 11 bases between them. Germline values: CDR1 LGHDT, CDR2 YNNKEL (reference sequence). Here the CDR3 reads CASSYRQTEQYF. CDR3 coding DNA: TGTGCCAGCAGCTACAGACAGACCGAGCAGTACTTC.

This clone has just one count. This chain joins TRBV19 and TRBJ2-3; 11 nucleotides match TRBD2. This CDR3 is built from 18 residues. V lost 6 bases and J lost 2; bases outside the gene matches: 13. The germline CDR1 and CDR2 sequences are LNHDA and SQIVND (reference sequence). CDR3 sequence (DNA): TGTGCCAGTAGCTTGACCTTTTTGACTAGCGGGGACACAGATACGCAGTATTTT. Its protein product is CASSLTFLTSGDTDTQYF.

The chain joins TRBV4-3 to TRBJ2-7; TRBD2 matches at 8 bases. This CDR3 has 15 residues. Unmatched junction bases numbered 4, after V lost 1 base and J lost 2 bases. The germline CDR1 and CDR2 sequences are LGHNA and YSLEER. As DNA, the CDR3 is TGCGCCAGCAGCCAAGTTCTAGCGGGCCCCTACGAGCAGTACTTC. Amino acids: CASSQVLAGPYEQYF.

V is TRBV3-1 (or the pseudogene TRBV3-2) and J is TRBJ1-1; D gene ambiguous. The CDR3 is 13 residues long. V lost 5 bases to trimming and J lost 0 bases, with 7 bases between them. Looked up from germline, CDR1 is LGHDT and CDR2 is YNNKEL (reference sequence). CDR3 in DNA: TGTGCCAGCAGCAGGGAGATGAACACTGAAGCTTTCTTT. It is translated as CASSREMNTEAFF.